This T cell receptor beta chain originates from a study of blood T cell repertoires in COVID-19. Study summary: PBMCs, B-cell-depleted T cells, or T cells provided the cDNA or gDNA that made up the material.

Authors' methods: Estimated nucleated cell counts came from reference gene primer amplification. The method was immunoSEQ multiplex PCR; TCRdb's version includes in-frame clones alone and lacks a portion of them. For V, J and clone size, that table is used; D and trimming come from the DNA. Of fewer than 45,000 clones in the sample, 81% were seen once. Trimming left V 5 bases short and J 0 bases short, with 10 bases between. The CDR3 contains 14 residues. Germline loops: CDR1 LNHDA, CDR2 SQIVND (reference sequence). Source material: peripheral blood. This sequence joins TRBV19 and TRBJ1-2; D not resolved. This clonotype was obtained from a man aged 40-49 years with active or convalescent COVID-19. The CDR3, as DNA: TGTGCCAGTAGTCCGGGAACGACTAACTATGGCTACACCTTC. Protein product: CASSPGTTNYGYTF. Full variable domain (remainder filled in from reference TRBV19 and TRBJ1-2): DGGITQSPKYLFRKEGQNVTLSCEQNLNHDAMYWYRQDPGQGLRLIYYSQIVNDFQKGDIAEGYSVSREKKESFPLTVTSAQKNPTAFYLCASSPGTTNYGYTFGSGTRLTVV.